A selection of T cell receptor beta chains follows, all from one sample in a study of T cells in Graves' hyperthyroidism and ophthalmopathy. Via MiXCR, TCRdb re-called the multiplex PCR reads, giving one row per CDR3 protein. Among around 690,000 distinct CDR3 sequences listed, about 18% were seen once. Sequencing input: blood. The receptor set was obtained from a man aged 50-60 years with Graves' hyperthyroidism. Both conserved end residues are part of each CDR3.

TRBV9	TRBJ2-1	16	CASSVGGSGYHNEQFF
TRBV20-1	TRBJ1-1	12	CSARDRGTEAFF
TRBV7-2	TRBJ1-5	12	CASSLDMQPQHF
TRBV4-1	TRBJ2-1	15	CASSPREAVLNEQFF
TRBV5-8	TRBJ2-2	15	CASSRGSVNTGELFF
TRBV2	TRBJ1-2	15	CASSIGASLNYGYTF
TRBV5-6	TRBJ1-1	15	CASSPTRGWDTEAFF
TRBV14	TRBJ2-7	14	CASSQDSGRGEQYF
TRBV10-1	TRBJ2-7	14	CASSLLGASSEQYF
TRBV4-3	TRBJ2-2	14	CASSQVYGTGELFF
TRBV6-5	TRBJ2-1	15	CASSDSITSHNEQFF
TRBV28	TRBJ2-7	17	CASSFPGAGIFSYEQYF
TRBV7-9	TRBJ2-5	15	CASSLESGPRETQYF
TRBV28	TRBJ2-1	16	CASQYPPGQGVNEQFF
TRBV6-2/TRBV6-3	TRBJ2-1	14	CASSSGRTSYEQFF
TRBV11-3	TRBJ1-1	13	CASSGQGATEAFF
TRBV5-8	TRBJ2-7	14	CASSLAIIKGEQYF
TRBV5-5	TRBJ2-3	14	CASTLSGSSDTQYF
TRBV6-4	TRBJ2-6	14	CASSGGDGANVLTF
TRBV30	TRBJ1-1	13	CAWSTTGNTEAFF
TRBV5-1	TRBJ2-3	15	CASSLGDRGGDTQYF
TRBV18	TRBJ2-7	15	CASSPNTQASYEQYF
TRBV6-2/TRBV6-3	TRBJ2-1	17	CASRELSGRQSGNEQFF
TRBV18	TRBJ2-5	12	CASSLYRETQYF
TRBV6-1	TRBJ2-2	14	CASMGQGITGELFF
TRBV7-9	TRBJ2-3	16	CASSLASGGSTDTQYF
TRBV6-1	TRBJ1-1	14	CASSRQWLDTEAFF
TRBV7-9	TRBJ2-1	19	CASSPRPTGPYHSYNEQFF
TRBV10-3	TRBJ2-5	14	CAISPGASGETQYF
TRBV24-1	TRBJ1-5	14	CATSDPGSNQPQHF
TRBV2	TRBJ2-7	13	CASSVFLAYEQYF
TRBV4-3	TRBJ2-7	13	CASSHQVDYEQYF
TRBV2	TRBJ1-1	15	CASSERIGGNTEAFF
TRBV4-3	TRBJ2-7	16	CASSHVHRDRAYEQYF
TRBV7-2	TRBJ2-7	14	CASSWGVTGTEQYF
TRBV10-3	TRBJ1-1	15	CAISGFGQGNTEAFF
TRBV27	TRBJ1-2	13	CASSLSRGVGYTF
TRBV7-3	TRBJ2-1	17	CASRPTGLSSSYNEQFF
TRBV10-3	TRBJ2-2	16	CAISEEGTANTGELFF
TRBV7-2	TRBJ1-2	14	CASSSGRTGDGYTF
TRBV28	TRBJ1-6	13	CASSLSPNSPLHF
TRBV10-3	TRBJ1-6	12	CAISQSNSPLHF